These 32 T cell receptor beta chains originate from one sample sequenced in a study of CD8+ T cells in alopecia areata. This sample's treatment: oral pan-JAK inhibitor, 5-10 mg twice daily. RNA, once extracted, was reverse transcribed into cDNA for use as the sequencing template. Only in-frame clones appear in the TCRdb table, and some are missing; sequencing was by immunoSEQ multiplex PCR. Of 65,000 to 75,000 clones in the sample, around 29% were seen once. Sequenced material: CD8+ T cells sorted from blood, taken at week 4, from a patient treated with tofacitinib. These receptor sequences come from a human donor with alopecia areata.

This clone was seen more than once but under ten times. The sample has other DNA sequences that encode this CDR3 too. V gene TRBV30 combines with J gene TRBJ1-1; D gene unclear. CDR3 length equals 13 residues. V dropped 3 bases and J dropped 4 bases, with 12 bases sitting between them. CDR1 and CDR2 from the germline V gene are GTSNPN and SVGIG (reference sequence). CDR3 bases: TGTGCCTGGAGCGCCGGGGTGGGCACTGAAGCTTTCTTT. It is translated as CAWSAGVGTEAFF.

This clone has just a few counts. The rearrangement uses TRBV15 and TRBJ1-2; no reliable D call. CDR1 is LNHNV and CDR2 is YYDKDF in the germline V gene (reference sequence). Trimming left V 1 base short and J 4 bases short, with 10 bases between. The CDR3 totals 14 residues. The CDR3 DNA is TGTGCCACCAGCAGAGTGGACCGTAGCTATGGCTACACCTTC. It translates to CATSRVDRSYGYTF.

V usage is TRBV30 and J usage is TRBJ1-1, with a weak D call TRBD1 (5 bases). In germline, CDR1 is GTSNPN, CDR2 SVGIG (reference sequence). V shed 5 bases and J shed 13 bases, with 11 bases lying between them. This CDR3 has 9 amino acids. CDR3 DNA sequence: TGTGCCTGGGGCGGGGGGGATTTCTTT. The encoded protein is CAWGGGDFF.

The gene calls are TRBV6-1 and TRBJ2-1; 7 positions match TRBD2. This CDR3 has 12 amino acids. Trimming at V came to 8 bases and at J to 8 bases, leaving 6 bases not matched to a gene. Germline values: CDR1 MNHNS, CDR2 SASEGT. Written as DNA, the CDR3 is TGTGCCAGCCGCGGGGGTTTGGATGAGCAGTTCTTC. Translating gives CASRGGLDEQFF.

The V call is TRBV30, the J call TRBJ2-3; no reliable D call. The CDR3 contains 12 residues. Between the trimmed V and J ends, which lost 1 base and 0 bases, there was a span of 2 bases. Germline-derived CDR1 and CDR2 are GTSNPN and SVGIG (reference sequence). CDR3 protein: CAWSDSTDTQYF. The CDR3 nucleotides read TGTGCCTGGAGTGATAGCACAGATACGCAGTATTTT.

The chain employs TRBV10-2 and TRBJ2-7; D is possibly TRBD2 (6 bases). This CDR3 spans 15 amino acids. Germline-derived CDR1 and CDR2 are WSHSY and SAAADI. The V end was cut by 1 base, the J end by 5 bases, with 15 bases between. CDR3: CASSEFPGLRDEQYF. The CDR3 nucleotides read TGCGCCAGCAGTGAGTTTCCGGGACTTAGGGACGAGCAGTACTTC.

V is TRBV29-1 and J is TRBJ1-2, with D perhaps matching TRBD1 (5 bases). CDR3 length: 12 residues. CDR1 SQVTM and CDR2 ANQGSEA come from the germline V gene. Trimming left V 7 bases short and J 10 bases short, with 19 bases between. The CDR3: CSAWTTGDHYTF. CDR3 nucleotides: TGCAGCGCATGGACAACCGGGGACCACTACACCTTC.

This clone occurred a few times. The V and J genes are TRBV29-1 and TRBJ2-7, with no clear D. Germline V gives CDR1 SQVTM, CDR2 ANQGSEA. Trimming shortened V by 4 bases and J by 0 bases, and 7 bases separated the two germline ends. The CDR3 length is 12 residues. In nucleotides, the CDR3 is TGCAGCGTTGTTACAAGCTCCTACGAGCAGTACTTC. It is translated as CSVVTSSYEQYF.

V and J are TRBV30 and TRBJ1-1; the match to TRBD1 covers 8 bases. The CDR3 consists of 14 residues. Germline lookup yields CDR1 GTSNPN and CDR2 SVGIG (reference sequence). The ends lost 1 base at V and 5 bases at J; junction bases unmatched: 6. CDR3 sequence: CAWSAMTGVTEAFF. CDR3 DNA: TGTGCCTGGAGTGCCATGACAGGGGTTACTGAAGCTTTCTTT.

The genes are TRBV2 and TRBJ2-5, with D tentatively TRBD2 (5 bases). The V gene lost 7 bases and the J gene lost 3 bases, with 21 bases spanning the gap. The CDR3 runs 16 residues. Germline assignment: CDR1 SNHLY and CDR2 FYNNEI. In DNA, the CDR3 is TGTGCCAGCATCGTCCAACCGATTTACGGGAAAGAGACCCAGTACTTC. Translating it yields CASIVQPIYGKETQYF.

The V call is TRBV30, the J call TRBJ2-7; D might be TRBD1 or TRBD2, each matching 5 bases. The CDR3 runs 12 residues. V lost 4 bases to trimming and J lost 5 bases, with 12 bases between them. Germline assignment: CDR1 GTSNPN and CDR2 SVGIG (reference sequence). The CDR3 sequence is CAWTDMGDEQYF. The CDR3 DNA reads as TGTGCCTGGACCGATATGGGGGACGAGCAGTACTTC.

This clone was detected only once. V is TRBV6-4 and J is TRBJ2-1; D uncertain. The germline gives CDR1 MRHNA, CDR2 SNTAGT. The length of the CDR3 is 12 residues. Trimming stripped 5 bases from V and 4 bases from J, with 6 bases between. Here the CDR3 reads CASSNGYNEQFF. The CDR3 bases are TGTGCCAGCAGTAACGGATACAATGAGCAGTTCTTC.

This clone came up a few times. The CDR3 reads CSVTGQTNSGNTIYF. Written as DNA, the CDR3 is TGCAGCGTGACGGGACAGACTAACTCTGGAAACACCATATATTTT. This chain connects TRBV29-1 to TRBJ1-3; TRBD1 agrees at 7 bases. The CDR3 has 15 amino acids. CDR1 SQVTM and CDR2 ANQGSEA come from the germline V gene. V lost 6 bases to trimming and J lost 0 bases; unmatched junction nucleotides: 8.

The rearrangement links TRBV29-1 to TRBJ2-7; the match to TRBD2 covers 9 bases. The V gene's germline CDR1 is SQVTM and CDR2 ANQGSEA. With V trimmed by 4 bases and J by 3 bases, 7 bases remained unmatched. The CDR3 consists of 14 residues. CDR3 nucleotide sequence: TGCAGCGTTGTACTAGCGGGTTTTGGCTACGAGCAGTACTTC. Translation: CSVVLAGFGYEQYF.

The CDR3 DNA reads TGTGCCAGCAGCTTAGGTGGAGGCCCTTATGGCTACACCTTC. This translates into CASSLGGGPYGYTF. The J gene is TRBJ1-2, the V gene TRBV13; D unclear. CDR1 is PRHDT and CDR2 is FYEKMQ in the germline V gene (reference sequence). V gave up 0 bases and J gave up 5 bases, with 10 bases separating them. The CDR3 spans 14 residues.

Only a few counts were recorded for this clone. The chain couples TRBV19 to TRBJ2-7, with TRBD2 identical over 8 bases. Germline V lookup: CDR1 LNHDA, CDR2 SQIVND (reference sequence). With V trimmed by 9 bases and J by 0 bases, 10 bases remained unmatched. The length of the CDR3 is 15 residues. CDR3 nucleotides: TGTGCCAGCAGCCACGGGAGGGGGAGCTCCTACGAGCAGTACTTC. Translating gives CASSHGRGSSYEQYF.

The rearrangement links TRBV5-1 to TRBJ2-7, with D unresolved. Germline loops: CDR1 SGHRS, CDR2 YFSETQ. Trimming left V 4 bases short and J 1 base short, with 12 bases between. The CDR3 spans 14 residues. CDR3 in amino acids: CASSNVLGSYEQYF. CDR3 DNA: TGCGCCAGCAGCAACGTCCTCGGGTCCTACGAGCAGTACTTC.

A few counts support this clone. The CDR3 sequence: CAISPVGRLQETQYF. As DNA, the CDR3 is TGTGCCATCAGTCCAGTGGGTCGGCTACAAGAGACCCAGTACTTC. The J gene is TRBJ2-5, the V gene TRBV10-3; D unclear. The V gene's germline CDR1 is ENHRY and CDR2 SYGVKD. This CDR3 spans 15 amino acids. Trimming took off 5 bases at V and 2 bases at J, with 15 bases between the two ends.

This clone showed up just a few times. Other DNA sequences in this specimen translate into the identical CDR3. The CDR3: CASSLGAGNQPQHF. The CDR3 DNA follows: TGTGCCAGCAGCTTAGGTGCTGGCAATCAGCCCCAGCATTTT. V gene TRBV7-9 combines with J gene TRBJ1-5; no definite D call. The germline V gene encodes CDR1 SEHNR and CDR2 FQNEAQ (reference sequence). This CDR3 comprises 14 residues. Trimming cost V 1 base and J 2 bases, with 6 bases left between them.

The sample holds a few counts of this clone. The genes are TRBV9 and TRBJ1-5; possible D gene TRBD1, 6 bases. The germline V gene has CDR1 SGDLS and CDR2 YYNGEE. CDR3 length equals 14 residues. V lost 4 bases and J 5 bases, leaving 13 bases between the germline ends. The CDR3 spells CASSTGYGYQPQHF. Written as DNA, the CDR3 is TGTGCCAGCAGCACAGGGTACGGTTATCAGCCCCAGCATTTT.

The chain couples TRBV7-2 to TRBJ2-7, with D perhaps matching TRBD2 (5 bases). V was cut by 4 bases and J by 5 bases, with 12 bases left in between. Germline V CDR1 and CDR2: SGHTA, FQGNSA. The CDR3 loop spans 13 amino acids. Here the CDR3 DNA reads TGTGCCAGCAGCTGGAGGATTGAGGACGAGCAGTACTTC. This gives the protein CASSWRIEDEQYF.

The chain couples TRBV13 to TRBJ2-7; TRBD1 aligns across 8 bases. The germline V gene encodes CDR1 PRHDT and CDR2 FYEKMQ (reference sequence). The J segment lost 0 bases and the V segment lost 5 bases, leaving 6 bases of the junction unmatched. The CDR3 covers 15 residues. CDR3 sequence (DNA): TGTGCCAGCAGCCCCGACAGGGGCAGCTCCTACGAGCAGTACTTC. It codes for CASSPDRGSSYEQYF. Supplemented by reference TRBV13 and TRBJ2-7, the full variable domain reads AAGVIQSPRHLIKEKRETATLKCYPIPRHDTVYWYQQGPGQDPQFLISFYEKMQSDKGSIPDRFSAQQFSDYHSELNMSSLELGDSALYFCASSPDRGSSYEQYFGPGTRLTVT.

The chain links TRBV6-5 to TRBJ2-2; D gene uncertain. Germline V gives CDR1 MNHEY, CDR2 SVGAGI. V lost 6 bases to trimming and J lost 1 base, with 12 bases between them. The CDR3 is 15 amino acids. CDR3 region: CASSPLDRNTGELFF. In DNA form, the CDR3 reads TGTGCCAGCAGCCCACTCGATAGGAACACCGGGGAGCTGTTTTTT.

The J gene is TRBJ2-1, the V gene TRBV30, with 9 bases identical to TRBD2. Germline CDR1 and CDR2: GTSNPN and SVGIG (reference sequence). With V trimmed by 2 bases and J by 8 bases, 7 bases remained unmatched. This CDR3 spans 14 amino acids. The CDR3 region is CAWSSAGGIDEQFF. CDR3 DNA: TGTGCCTGGAGTTCGGCGGGAGGGATCGATGAGCAGTTCTTC.

This clone occurred a few times. The chain recombines TRBV30 with TRBJ2-7, with 12 bases aligning to TRBD2. The CDR3 totals 12 residues. V shed 2 bases, J shed 7 bases, and the junction held 0 bases outside the gene matches. The germline CDR1 and CDR2 sequences are GTSNPN and SVGIG (reference sequence). The CDR3 DNA reads TGTGCCTGGAGTACTAGCGGGAGGGAGCAGTACTTC. It codes for CAWSTSGREQYF.

This chain connects TRBV30 to TRBJ2-7, with D possibly matching TRBD1 (5 bases). The CDR3 is made up of 15 amino acids. The germline gives CDR1 GTSNPN, CDR2 SVGIG (reference sequence). Deletions cut 6 bases from V and 9 bases from J, with 27 bases between. Written as DNA, the CDR3 is TGTGCCTGCCATGGGGCAGCACTCCCCACTACCGCGCAGTACTTC. Protein sequence: CACHGAALPTTAQYF.

The chain uses TRBV7-8 and TRBJ2-2; 10 nucleotides align to TRBD2. This CDR3 has 17 residues. The V and J ends lost 5 bases and 2 bases, in that order; junction bases with no gene match: 8. Germline CDR1 reads SGHVS; CDR2 reads FQNEAQ. CDR3: CASSTPRLAGNTGELFF. The CDR3, as DNA: TGTGCCAGCAGCACACCCCGACTAGCGGGTAACACCGGGGAGCTGTTTTTT.

V gene TRBV7-2 combines with J gene TRBJ2-7; 7 positions match TRBD1. V trimming: 3 bases; J trimming: 6 bases; junction bases outside the gene matches: 5. The CDR3 contains 13 residues. Germline V CDR1 and CDR2: SGHTA, FQGNSA. This chain's CDR3 is CASSLTTGREQYF. The CDR3 DNA sequence: TGTGCCAGCAGCTTGACGACAGGGCGCGAGCAGTACTTC.

This clone has at least ten counts. The chain recombines TRBV27 with TRBJ1-2, with 7 bases fitting TRBD1. The CDR3 is 13 residues long. CDR1 and CDR2 (germline): MNHEY, SMNVEV (reference sequence). Trimming cost V 0 bases and J 6 bases; bases outside gene matches: 1. The CDR3 DNA reads as TGTGCCAGCAGTTTATCAGGGGGCGATGGCTACACCTTC. Translation: CASSLSGGDGYTF.

The chain carries TRBV6-4 and TRBJ2-7, with a tentative D call TRBD1 (5 bases). The last part of the DNA fits TRBJ2-1 better; the J call may be wrong. Per germline, CDR1 MRHNA and CDR2 SNTAGT. The CDR3 contains 15 residues. CDR3 amino acids: CASSDSIQGLNEQFF. The CDR3, as DNA: TGTGCCAGCAGTGACTCGATTCAGGGCCTTAATGAGCAGTTCTTC.

This clone was observed a handful of times. The V call is TRBV6-5, the J call TRBJ2-1, with TRBD1 as a possible D gene (6 bases). V was shortened by 0 bases and J by 2 bases, with 11 bases between the two germline ends. Germline-derived CDR1 and CDR2 are MNHEY and SVGAGI. The CDR3 has 16 residues. CDR3 sequence (DNA): TGTGCCAGCAGTTACTCGGCAGGGGTCCCCTACAATGAGCAGTTCTTC. Amino acid sequence: CASSYSAGVPYNEQFF.

The genes are TRBV29-1 and TRBJ2-7; D uncertain. V was shortened by 1 base and J by 2 bases, with 9 bases between the two germline ends. The CDR3 has 13 residues. Germline V gives CDR1 SQVTM, CDR2 ANQGSEA. CDR3 sequence reads: CSVEGMAPYEQYF. The CDR3 DNA is TGCAGCGTTGAAGGGATGGCTCCCTACGAGCAGTACTTC.